The 4 T cell receptor beta chains given below trace back to one sample, sequenced in a study. A single record per CDR3 protein comes from TCRdb applying MiXCR to the 5' RACE reads. The sample has roughly 40,000 distinct CDR3 sequences; under 20% are singletons. Sequenced sample: naive CD4+ T cells sorted from a lymph node. Described subset: naive CD4+ T cells, CD4+CD45RA+CD25-. The receptor set was obtained from a female donor with breast cancer.

This clonotype was seen a handful of times. This chain links TRBV6-5 with TRBJ2-2; D uncertain. CDR1 is MNHEY and CDR2 is SVGAGI in the germline V gene. The V and J ends lost 5 bases and 5 bases respectively, with 3 bases between them. This CDR3 is 11 amino acids long. The chain's CDR3 is CASSDTGELFF. CDR3 coding DNA: TGTGCCAGCAGTGATACCGGGGAGCTGTTTTTT.

The chain employs TRBV2 and TRBJ2-3, with 8 bases fitting TRBD1. Germline V gene lookup returns CDR1 SNHLY and CDR2 FYNNEI. The CDR3 has 15 amino acids. J gave up 3 bases and V 9 bases, and 11 bases lay outside the gene matches. CDR3 in DNA: TGTGCCAGACTAAGACAGGGGTTTGGAACAGATACGCAGTATTTT. This codes for CARLRQGFGTDTQYF.

In its sample, this clonotype was seen many times. The chain employs TRBV5-1 and TRBJ1-1; D possibly corresponds to TRBD1 (6 bases). Germline values: CDR1 SGHRS, CDR2 YFSETQ. The CDR3 has 13 residues. The ends were cut back, 2 bases at V and 10 bases at J, with 15 bases in the middle. The chain's CDR3 is CASSLQGSEGAFF. The CDR3 nucleotides read TGCGCCAGCAGCTTACAGGGTTCGGAGGGAGCTTTCTTT.

This clonotype was picked up a small number of times. This chain uses TRBV4-1 with TRBJ2-3; no firm D call. Looked up from germline, CDR1 is MGHRA and CDR2 is YSYEKL. This CDR3 has 15 amino acids. The germline V and J ends were trimmed by 1 base and 1 base, with 9 bases remaining between them. The chain's CDR3 is CASSQVGSRTDTQYF. CDR3 nucleotides: TGCGCCAGCAGCCAAGTTGGCAGCCGCACAGATACGCAGTATTTT.